The T cell receptor beta chain described here comes from a study of T cells after somatic rescue of genetic block. The V end was cut by 6 bases, the J end by 4 bases, with 16 bases between. CDR1 and CDR2 from the germline V gene are MDHEN and SYDVKM. The CDR3 totals 15 residues. Measured with immunoSEQ multiplex PCR; TCRdb has only the in-frame clones, and not every one. Of about 15,000 clones listed, roughly two thirds were seen once; the top ten hold around 14%. This clone was seen just once. Input material: peripheral blood mononuclear cells (PBMCs). The sequence was collected from a boy aged 5 to 17. The rearrangement uses TRBV28 and TRBJ1-3; D gene ambiguous. CDR3 coding DNA: TGTGCCAGCAGAGTAGACATGGTAGGCGGAAACACCATATATTTT. It encodes CASRVDMVGGNTIYF.